This T cell receptor beta chain stems from a study of blood T cell repertoires in COVID-19. Study summary: There were acute and convalescent COVID-19 samples, and they came from the United States, Italy and Spain. PBMCs, B-cell-depleted T cells, or T cells provided the cDNA or gDNA that made up the material.

Authors' methods: Estimation of nucleated cell counts was performed using reference gene primer amplification. The data were produced by immunoSEQ multiplex PCR, yet TCRdb's version contains in-frame clones alone and is incomplete. V, J and clone size are those of that table, while D and trimming were read from the DNA. The sample lists roughly 55,000 clones; about nine tenths were seen once. There are 15 residues in the CDR3. V lost 3 bases and J 2 bases, leaving 14 bases between the germline ends. Germline CDR1 is SEHNR and CDR2 is FQNEAQ (reference sequence). This receptor was identified in a man aged 45 to 65 with active COVID-19. What was sequenced was peripheral blood. The V and J genes are TRBV7-9 and TRBJ2-7, with D possibly matching TRBD1 (5 bases). In DNA form, the CDR3 reads TGTGCCAGCAGCTTTTCTAGACAGCTTCCCTACGAGCAGTACTTC. Protein product: CASSFSRQLPYEQYF.